This entry lists 4 T cell receptor beta chains sequenced from one sample in a study of naive and memory T cell subsets. An equimolar mix of two oligonucleotides served as the beta constant-region primer for TRBC1 and TRBC2. Four rounds of PCR amplified the ligated cDNA using nested alpha and beta constant-region primers plus SP2. MiXCR, applied by TCRdb to the UMI-ligation and nested PCR reads, yields one record per CDR3 protein. Here the sample spans 150,000 or so distinct CDR3 sequences, about 23% being singletons. Whole-study results and caveats: Especially in CD8 cells, naive repertoires contained a few larger clonotypes, possibly CD45RA-re-expressing memory cells.

No cognate antigen is known for these TCRs. What was sequenced was naive CD4+ T cells from blood. The receptors here all came from a human donor in good health.

This clonotype came up many times. The chain recombines TRBV11-2 with TRBJ2-6, with D perhaps matching TRBD1 (6 bases). CDR1 and CDR2 (germline): SGHAT, FQNNGV. CDR3 size: 16 residues. Deletions cut 6 bases from V and 0 bases from J, with 12 bases between. In DNA form, the CDR3 reads TGTGCCAGCAGGACCGGGACACCCTCTGGGGCCAACGTCCTGACTTTC. Amino acid sequence: CASRTGTPSGANVLTF.

This clonotype was counted between two and nine times. This chain joins TRBV20-1 and TRBJ2-1, with D unclear. From germline, CDR1 is DFQATT and CDR2 SNEGSKA (reference sequence). V lost 5 bases and J lost 4, with 15 bases in between. This CDR3 has 14 amino acids. CDR3 sequence: CSARTVNGYNEQFF. Here the CDR3 DNA reads TGCAGTGCTCGGACCGTAAACGGGTACAATGAGCAGTTCTTC.

J is TRBJ1-4 and V is TRBV29-1, with a weak D call TRBD1 (6 bases). The V gene's germline CDR1 is SQVTM and CDR2 ANQGSEA. V was pared by 6 bases and J by 8 bases, with 19 bases between. This CDR3 comprises 14 residues. CDR3 nucleotides: TGCAGCGTCCCCGATAGGGGGGCGAGGGAAAAACTGTTTTTT. Protein product: CSVPDRGAREKLFF.

The chain employs TRBV29-1 and TRBJ1-1; D not certain. Germline CDR1 and CDR2: SQVTM and ANQGSEA. There are 12 residues in the CDR3. Between the trimmed V and J ends, which lost 7 bases and 1 base, there was a span of 10 bases. The CDR3: CSASSGNTEAFF. DNA of the CDR3: TGCAGCGCCAGTTCCGGGAACACTGAAGCTTTCTTT.